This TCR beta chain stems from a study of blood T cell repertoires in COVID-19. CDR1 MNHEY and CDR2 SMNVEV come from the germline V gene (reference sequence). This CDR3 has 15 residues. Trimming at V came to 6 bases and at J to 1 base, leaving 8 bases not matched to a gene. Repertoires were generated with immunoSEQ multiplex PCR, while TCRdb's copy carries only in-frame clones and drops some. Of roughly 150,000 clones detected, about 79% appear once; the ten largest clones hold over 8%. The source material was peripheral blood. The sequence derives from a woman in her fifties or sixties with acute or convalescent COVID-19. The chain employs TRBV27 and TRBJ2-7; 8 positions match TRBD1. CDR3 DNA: TGTGCCAGCAGGATAGGACAGGGACCGTCCTACGAGCAGTACTTC. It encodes CASRIGQGPSYEQYF.